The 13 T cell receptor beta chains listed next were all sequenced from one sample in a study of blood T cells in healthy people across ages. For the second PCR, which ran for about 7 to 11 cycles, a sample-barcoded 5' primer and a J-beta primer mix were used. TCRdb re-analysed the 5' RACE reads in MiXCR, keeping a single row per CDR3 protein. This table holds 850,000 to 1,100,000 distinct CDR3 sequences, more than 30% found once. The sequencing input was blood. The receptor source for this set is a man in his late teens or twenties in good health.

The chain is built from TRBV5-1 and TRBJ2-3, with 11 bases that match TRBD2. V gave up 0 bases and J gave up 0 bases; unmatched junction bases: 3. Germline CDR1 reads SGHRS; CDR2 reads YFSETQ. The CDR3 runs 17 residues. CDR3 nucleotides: TGCGCCAGCAGCTTGGGACTAGCGGGATCTAGCACAGATACGCAGTATTTT. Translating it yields CASSLGLAGSSTDTQYF.

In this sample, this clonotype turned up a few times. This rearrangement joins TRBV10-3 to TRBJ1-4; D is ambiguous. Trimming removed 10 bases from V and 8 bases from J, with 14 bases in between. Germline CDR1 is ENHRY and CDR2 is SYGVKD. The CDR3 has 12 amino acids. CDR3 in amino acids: CATRASQEKLFF. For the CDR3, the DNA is TGTGCCACCCGGGCGAGCCAGGAAAAACTGTTTTTT.

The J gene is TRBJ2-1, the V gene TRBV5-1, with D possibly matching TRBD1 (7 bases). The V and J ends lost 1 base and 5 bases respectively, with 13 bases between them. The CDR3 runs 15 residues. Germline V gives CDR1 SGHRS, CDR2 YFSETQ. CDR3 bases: TGCGCCAGCAGCTTGTTCACAGGGGAGGACAATGAGCAGTTCTTC. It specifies CASSLFTGEDNEQFF.

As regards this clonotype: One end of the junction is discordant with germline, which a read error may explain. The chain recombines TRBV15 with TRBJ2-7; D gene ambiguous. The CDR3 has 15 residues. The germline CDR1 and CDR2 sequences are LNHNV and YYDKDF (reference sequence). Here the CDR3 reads CATNRDPESSYEQYF. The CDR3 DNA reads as TGTGCCACCAACAGAGATCCCGAGAGCTCCTACGAGCAGTACTTC. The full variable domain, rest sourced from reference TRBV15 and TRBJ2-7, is DAMVIQNPRYQVTQFGKPVTLSCSQTLNHNVMYWYQQKSSQAPKLLFHYYDKDFNNEADTPDNFQSRRPNTSFCFLDIRSPGLGDTAMYLCATNRDPESSYEQYFGPGTRLTVT.

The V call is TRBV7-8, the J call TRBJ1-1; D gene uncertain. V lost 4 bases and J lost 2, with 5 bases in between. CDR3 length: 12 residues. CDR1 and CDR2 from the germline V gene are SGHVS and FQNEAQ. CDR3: CASSSYNTEAFF. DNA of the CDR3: TGTGCCAGCAGCTCGTATAACACTGAAGCTTTCTTT.

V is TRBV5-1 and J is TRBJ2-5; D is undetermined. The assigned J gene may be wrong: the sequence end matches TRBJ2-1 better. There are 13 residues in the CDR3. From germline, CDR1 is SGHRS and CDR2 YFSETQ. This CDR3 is CASSPIYQETQFF. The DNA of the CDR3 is TGCGCCAGCAGCCCTATATACCAAGAGACCCAGTTCTTC.

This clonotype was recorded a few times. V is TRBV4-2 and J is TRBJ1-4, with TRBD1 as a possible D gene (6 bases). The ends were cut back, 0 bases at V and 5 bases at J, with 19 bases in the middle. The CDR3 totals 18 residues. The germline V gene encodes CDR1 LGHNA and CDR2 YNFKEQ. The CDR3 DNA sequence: TGTGCCAGCAGCCAAGATTCCCCTCGACAGGAAGACAATGAAAAACTGTTTTTT. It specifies CASSQDSPRQEDNEKLFF.

The CDR3: CASSASRDLNTEAFF. CDR3 in DNA: TGTGCCAGCAGTGCCAGCCGGGACTTGAACACTGAAGCTTTCTTT. V is TRBV27 and J is TRBJ1-1, with D perhaps TRBD1 (5 bases). Germline V CDR1 and CDR2: MNHEY, SMNVEV (reference sequence). The CDR3 totals 15 residues. Trimming removed 5 bases at V and 0 bases at J, with 13 bases between.

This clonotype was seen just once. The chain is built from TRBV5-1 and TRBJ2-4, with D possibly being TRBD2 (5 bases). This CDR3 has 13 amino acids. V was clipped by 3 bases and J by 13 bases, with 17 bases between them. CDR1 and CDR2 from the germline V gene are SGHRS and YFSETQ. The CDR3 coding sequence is TGCGCCAGCAGCTCCGCGGGTCACAATGAGCAGTACTTC. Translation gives CASSSAGHNEQYF.

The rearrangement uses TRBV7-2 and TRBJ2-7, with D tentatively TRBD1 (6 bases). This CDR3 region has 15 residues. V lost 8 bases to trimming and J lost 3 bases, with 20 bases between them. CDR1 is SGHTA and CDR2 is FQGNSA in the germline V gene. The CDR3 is CASAPRAGTYYEQYF. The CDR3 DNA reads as TGTGCCAGCGCCCCGCGAGCAGGGACATACTACGAGCAGTACTTC.

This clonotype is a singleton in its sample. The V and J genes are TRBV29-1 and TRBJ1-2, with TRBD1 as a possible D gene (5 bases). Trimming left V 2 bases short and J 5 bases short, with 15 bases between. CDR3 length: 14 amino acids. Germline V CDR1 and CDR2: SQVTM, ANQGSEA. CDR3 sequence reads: CSVEFAGIGYGYTF. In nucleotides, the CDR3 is TGCAGCGTTGAATTTGCAGGGATAGGGTATGGCTACACCTTC.

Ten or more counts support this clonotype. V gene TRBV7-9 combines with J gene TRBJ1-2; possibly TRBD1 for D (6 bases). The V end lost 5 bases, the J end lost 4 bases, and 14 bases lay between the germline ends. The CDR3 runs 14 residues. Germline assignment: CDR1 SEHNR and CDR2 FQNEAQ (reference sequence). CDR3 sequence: CASSPGGEVYGYTF. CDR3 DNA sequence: TGTGCCAGCAGCCCGGGGGGCGAGGTCTATGGCTACACCTTC. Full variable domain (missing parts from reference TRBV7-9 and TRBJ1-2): DTGVSQNPRHKITKRGQNVTFRCDPISEHNRLYWYRQTLGQGPEFLTYFQNEAQLEKSRLLSDRFSAERPKGSFSTLEIQRTEQGDSAMYLCASSPGGEVYGYTFGSGTRLTVV.

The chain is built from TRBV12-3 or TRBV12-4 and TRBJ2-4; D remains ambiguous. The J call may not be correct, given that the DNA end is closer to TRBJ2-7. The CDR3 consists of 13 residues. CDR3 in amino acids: CASSAASTHEQYF. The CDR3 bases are TGTGCCAGCAGTGCAGCCAGTACCCACGAGCAGTACTTC.